This T cell receptor beta chain was captured by sequencing in a study of CD8 T cells in Susac syndrome. As for the study in general: The sequenced Susac syndrome patients included six who had clinically active disease and eight or nine who were in remission.

Blood CD8+ and CD4+ T cells underwent high-throughput TCR beta sequencing. With random hexamers, roughly 0.5 to 1 ug RNA was reverse transcribed. Across 54 Vbeta and 13 Jbeta, immunoSEQ multiplex PCR amplified TCR beta CDR3. MiXCR, run by TCRdb on the immunoSEQ multiplex PCR reads, gives a single entry per CDR3 protein. The sample records about 240,000 distinct CDR3 sequences, less than 96% being singletons. Trimming took off 5 bases at V and 0 bases at J, with 10 bases between the two ends. This CDR3 has 13 amino acids. Germline CDR1 SQVTM, CDR2 ANQGSEA. The sample taken for sequencing was CD4+ T cells from PBMCs. The clonotype was recovered from a human donor with Susac syndrome. The V and J genes are TRBV29-1 and TRBJ1-1; D may be TRBD1 (5 bases). CDR3 DNA: TGCAGCGTTTGGGGCAGCCTGAACACTGAAGCTTTCTTT. Protein: CSVWGSLNTEAFF. Full variable domain (remainder filled in from reference TRBV29-1 and TRBJ1-1): SAVISQKPSRDICQRGTSLTIQCQVDSQVTMMFWYRQQPGQSLTLIATANQGSEATYESGFVIDKFPISRPNLTFSTLTVSNMSPEDSSIYLCSVWGSLNTEAFFGQGTRLTVV.